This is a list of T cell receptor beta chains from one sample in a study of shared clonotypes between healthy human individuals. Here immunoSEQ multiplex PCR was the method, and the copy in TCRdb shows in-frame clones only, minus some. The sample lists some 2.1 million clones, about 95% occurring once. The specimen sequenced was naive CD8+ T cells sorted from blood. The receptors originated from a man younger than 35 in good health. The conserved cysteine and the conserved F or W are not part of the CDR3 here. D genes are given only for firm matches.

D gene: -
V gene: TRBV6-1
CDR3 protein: ASSEYVQDYNSPLH

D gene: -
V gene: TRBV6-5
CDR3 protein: ASSSPFADTQY

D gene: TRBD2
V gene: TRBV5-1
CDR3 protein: ASSLAPAGSNEQF

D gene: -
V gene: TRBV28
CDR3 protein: ASSPVSRATEAF

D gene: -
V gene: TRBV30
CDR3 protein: AWSVTDTGELF

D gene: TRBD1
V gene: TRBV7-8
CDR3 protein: ASSLGQGNTEAF

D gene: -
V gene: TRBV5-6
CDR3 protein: ASTNRRQRIYGYT

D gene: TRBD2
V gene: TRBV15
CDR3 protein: ATSRGWTSGGTDTQY

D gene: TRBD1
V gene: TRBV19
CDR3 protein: ASSDHTGGYDEQY

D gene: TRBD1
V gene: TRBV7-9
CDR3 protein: ASSLLDRETF

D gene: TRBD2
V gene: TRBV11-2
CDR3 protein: ASSSRLAGAYNEQF

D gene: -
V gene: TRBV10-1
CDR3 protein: ASSESNTGELF

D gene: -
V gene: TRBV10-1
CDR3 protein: ANDAVDRSYEQY